Listed below are T cell receptor beta chains from one sample, sequenced in a study of blood T cell repertoires in COVID-19. The data were produced by immunoSEQ multiplex PCR, yet TCRdb's version contains in-frame clones alone and is incomplete. The sample comprises over 200,000 clones, over 70% of which are singletons, and 5% to 6% rests with the top ten. Sequencing used peripheral blood. Every receptor here comes from a man older than 75 with acute or convalescent COVID-19. The CDR3 runs from the conserved cysteine through the conserved F or W. The order of the fields is J gene, V gene, CDR3 protein.

J: TRBJ1-2
V: TRBV28
CDR3: CASSLQWTGVGYTF

J: TRBJ1-4
V: TRBV4-1
CDR3: CASSHLPGQGPQHHEKLFF

J: TRBJ2-4
V: TRBV19
CDR3: CASSILRNRVGAKNIQYF

J: TRBJ2-5
V: TRBV9
CDR3: CASSRRPGTVGETQYF

J: TRBJ1-6
V: TRBV14
CDR3: CASSQERPFGGPLHF

J: TRBJ2-1
V: TRBV7-3
CDR3: CASSLASAAYNEQFF

J: TRBJ2-5
V: TRBV3-1/TRBV3-2
CDR3: CASTRTGRAGAQETQYF

J: TRBJ1-1
V: TRBV19
CDR3: CASSMGGVVDTEAFF

J: TRBJ2-7
V: TRBV28
CDR3: CASSLLAGQGFYEQYF

J: TRBJ2-7
V: TRBV28
CDR3: CASSLTGLAVPYEQYF

J: TRBJ2-5
V: TRBV28
CDR3: CASSFPNRGSDF

J: TRBJ2-5
V: TRBV4-1
CDR3: CASSQVSTGGLETQYF

J: TRBJ2-7
V: TRBV5-1
CDR3: CASSYLAGASYEQYF

J: TRBJ2-2
V: TRBV19
CDR3: CASSIRSGRVNNTGELFF

J: TRBJ2-1
V: TRBV2
CDR3: CASLGQANNEQFF

J: TRBJ1-1
V: TRBV5-1
CDR3: CASDPTGGNTEAFF

J: TRBJ1-1
V: TRBV28
CDR3: CASRHSVMNTEAFF

J: TRBJ2-1
V: TRBV6-4
CDR3: CASSDSGRGAGNEQFF

J: TRBJ2-7
V: TRBV21-1
CDR3: CASRVGTFTDYEQYF

J: TRBJ1-2
V: TRBV12-3/TRBV12-4
CDR3: CASSRGGSYGYTF

J: TRBJ1-4
V: TRBV28
CDR3: CASSARQGWGEKLFF

J: TRBJ2-7
V: TRBV28
CDR3: CASIPRTRPYEQYF

J: TRBJ2-1
V: TRBV10-3
CDR3: CAIGGGRGDEQFF

J: TRBJ2-5
V: TRBV9
CDR3: CASSVAPLAGVHQETQYF

J: TRBJ2-3
V: TRBV19
CDR3: CASSTGGVGTDTQYF

J: TRBJ2-3
V: TRBV18
CDR3: CASSYDVGGSTDTQYF

J: TRBJ1-6
V: TRBV9
CDR3: CASSEGQGTYSPLHF

J: TRBJ1-1
V: TRBV3-1/TRBV3-2
CDR3: CASSQVGEDTEAFF

J: TRBJ2-3
V: TRBV4-2
CDR3: CASSTRQGSDTQYF

J: TRBJ1-5
V: TRBV5-4
CDR3: CASSSRQGHQPQHF

J: TRBJ2-2
V: TRBV9
CDR3: CASSVVVGRELFF

J: TRBJ2-5
V: TRBV5-1
CDR3: CASSLAGQGRETQYF

J: TRBJ2-1
V: TRBV28
CDR3: CASSSTSGSRYEQFF

J: TRBJ1-2
V: TRBV4-1
CDR3: CASSLRTGGAETYGYTF

J: TRBJ1-1
V: TRBV5-4
CDR3: CASSSGRQGWTEAFF

J: TRBJ1-5
V: TRBV30
CDR3: CAWRNQDRGIHSNQPQHF

J: TRBJ2-1
V: TRBV27
CDR3: CASSLAGEHEQFF

J: TRBJ2-7
V: TRBV6-5
CDR3: CASRPDSTYEQYF

J: TRBJ2-7
V: TRBV5-1
CDR3: CASSPDSLSYEQYF

J: TRBJ2-2
V: TRBV4-1
CDR3: CASSPGPRVPESGELFF

J: TRBJ2-7
V: TRBV5-4
CDR3: CASSSGASGGSYEQYF

J: TRBJ2-7
V: TRBV6-6
CDR3: CASGDSQGYEQYF

J: TRBJ2-5
V: TRBV6-1
CDR3: CASSDFTGWRETQYF

J: TRBJ1-3
V: TRBV7-8
CDR3: CASSFSGGGQGGGNTIYF

J: TRBJ1-3
V: TRBV4-1
CDR3: CASSQDRGGEASRLSGNTIYF

J: TRBJ2-4
V: TRBV6-7
CDR3: CASSSGQGASKNIQYF

J: TRBJ1-6
V: TRBV25-1
CDR3: CASSESAGNGSPLHF

J: TRBJ2-1
V: TRBV10-2
CDR3: CASGRGLSSYNEQFF

J: TRBJ1-6
V: TRBV6-5
CDR3: CASRPGGFGSPLHF

J: TRBJ2-1
V: TRBV7-6
CDR3: CASSYRAGRVYNEQFF

J: TRBJ2-5
V: TRBV9
CDR3: CASSVGAGGISLETQYF

J: TRBJ2-1
V: TRBV6-2/TRBV6-3
CDR3: CASSDRLAETNEQFF

J: TRBJ2-3
V: TRBV10-1
CDR3: CASSETGAGGDTQYF

J: TRBJ2-3
V: TRBV5-8
CDR3: CATRGGTTDTQYF

J: TRBJ1-2
V: TRBV5-4
CDR3: CASSPRPGTGVGYTF

J: TRBJ2-7
V: TRBV6-5
CDR3: CASSYGGVYEQYF

J: TRBJ2-3
V: TRBV3-1/TRBV3-2
CDR3: CASSQGNDRSTDTQYF

J: TRBJ2-1
V: TRBV2
CDR3: CASSPLAGGWEEQFF

J: TRBJ2-1
V: TRBV5-5
CDR3: CASSSTLAGGNQFF

J: TRBJ1-1
V: TRBV5-4
CDR3: CASSSPAGNTEAFF